This entry lists 20 T cell receptor beta chains sequenced from one sample in a study of blood T cell repertoires in COVID-19. Only in-frame clones appear in the TCRdb table, and some are missing; sequencing was by immunoSEQ multiplex PCR. The data contain about 110,000 clones, approximately 67% of them singletons. The sample consisted of peripheral blood. The receptors were gathered from a woman aged 60 to 75 with acute or convalescent COVID-19.

The gene calls are TRBV28 and TRBJ2-5; D is unclear. The CDR3 has 12 residues. Germline V lookup: CDR1 MDHEN, CDR2 SYDVKM. V lost 2 bases and J lost 2, with 3 bases in between. CDR3 sequence reads: CASSLTQETQYF. Here the CDR3 DNA reads TGTGCCAGCAGTTTAACTCAAGAGACCCAGTACTTC. Variable domain in full (rest from reference TRBV28 and TRBJ2-5): DVKVTQSSRYLVKRTGEKVFLECVQDMDHENMFWYRQDPGLGLRLIYFSYDVKMKEKGDIPEGYSVSREKKERFSLILESASTNQTSMYLCASSLTQETQYFGPGTRLLVL.

This chain connects TRBV19 to TRBJ2-3, with 7 bases that match TRBD1. There are 16 residues in the CDR3. With V trimmed by 6 bases and J by 1 base, 10 bases remained unmatched. Germline CDR1 is LNHDA and CDR2 is SQIVND (reference sequence). The CDR3 nucleotides are TGTGCCAGTAGCCCGTTCCGGGACAGACGCACAGATACGCAGTATTTT. Translating it yields CASSPFRDRRTDTQYF.

The CDR3 protein is CASSNTNQEAFF. CDR3 nucleotide sequence: TGTGCCAGCAGTAACACAAACCAAGAAGCTTTCTTT. J is TRBJ1-1 and V is TRBV6-4; no clear D. This CDR3 has 12 amino acids. Trimming cost V 5 bases and J 8 bases, with 12 bases left between them. Germline V lookup: CDR1 MRHNA, CDR2 SNTAGT.

The chain links TRBV5-1 to TRBJ2-1; TRBD2 aligns across 8 bases. The germline CDR1 and CDR2 sequences are SGHRS and YFSETQ. Unmatched junction bases numbered 10, after V lost 5 bases and J lost 6 bases. The CDR3 is 15 residues long. Here the CDR3 reads CASRLWLAGSNEQFF. CDR3 in DNA: TGCGCCAGCAGGTTATGGTTAGCGGGGAGCAATGAGCAGTTCTTC.

The rearrangement links TRBV30 to TRBJ1-2; possibly TRBD1 for D (5 bases). Per the germline V gene, CDR1 is GTSNPN and CDR2 is SVGIG (reference sequence). CDR3 length equals 12 residues. The V end was cut by 8 bases, the J end by 6 bases, with 16 bases between. This chain's CDR3 is CARTQGIDGYTF. The DNA of the CDR3 is TGTGCCCGTACCCAGGGTATAGATGGCTACACCTTC.

This CDR3 is CAWSPDRGPYNEQFF. As DNA, the CDR3 is TGTGCCTGGAGTCCAGACAGGGGGCCGTACAATGAGCAGTTCTTC. The rearrangement joins TRBV30 to TRBJ2-1, with TRBD1 matching 10 bases. This CDR3 comprises 15 residues. CDR1 is GTSNPN, CDR2 SVGIG, per germline (reference sequence). J lost 4 bases, V lost 2 bases, and 5 bases had no gene match.

This chain uses TRBV20-1 with TRBJ2-1, with D unresolved. Germline lookup yields CDR1 DFQATT and CDR2 SNEGSKA (reference sequence). The CDR3 runs to 11 residues. Trimming removed 5 bases at V and 4 bases at J, with 6 bases between. CDR3 loop: CSAGVYNEQFF. In DNA form, the CDR3 reads TGCAGTGCTGGAGTATACAATGAGCAGTTCTTC.

V usage is TRBV29-1 and J usage is TRBJ2-1; D might be TRBD1 (5 bases). Trimming took 6 bases from V and 5 from J, leaving 8 bases between them. The CDR3 covers 11 residues. Germline assignment: CDR1 SQVTM and CDR2 ANQGSEA. This chain's CDR3 is CSVAGNNEQFF. In nucleotides, the CDR3 is TGCAGCGTAGCAGGGAACAATGAGCAGTTCTTC.

V and J are TRBV11-1 and TRBJ2-1; tentative D call: TRBD1 (6 bases). The V gene's germline CDR1 is SGHAT and CDR2 FQDESV (reference sequence). The V end lost 6 bases, the J end lost 3 bases, and 12 bases lay between the germline ends. The CDR3 extends over 14 amino acids. CDR3 nucleotides: TGTGCCAGCAGGCCGGGACACTTCTACAATGAGCAGTTCTTC. It translates to CASRPGHFYNEQFF.

The V gene is TRBV11-1, the J gene TRBJ2-1, with 10 positions matching TRBD2. The ends lost 9 bases at V and 8 bases at J; junction bases unmatched: 10. In germline, CDR1 is SGHAT, CDR2 FQDESV (reference sequence). The CDR3 is 14 amino acids. CDR3 amino acids: CASNLAGEPHEQFF. In nucleotides, the CDR3 is TGTGCCAGTAACCTAGCGGGGGAACCCCATGAGCAGTTCTTC.

This clone came up a few times. The V and J genes are TRBV5-6 and TRBJ2-7, with D hard to call. CDR1 is SGHDT, CDR2 YYEEEE, per germline. This CDR3 has 15 amino acids. V was cut by 4 bases and J by 0 bases, with 14 bases left in between. CDR3 coding DNA: TGTGCCAGCAGCGCAGGCCGTAGACCCTCCTACGAGCAGTACTTC. This sequence encodes CASSAGRRPSYEQYF.

In this sample, this clone turned up once. The CDR3 region has the DNA TGTGCCAGCTCACCACTCGGTTGGGGCCAGGGGGGTCAGCCCCAGCATTTT. The encoded protein is CASSPLGWGQGGQPQHF. The gene calls are TRBV18 and TRBJ1-5; 7 bases line up with TRBD1. The germline CDR1 and CDR2 sequences are KGHSH and LQKENI. V was pared by 1 base and J by 6 bases, with 12 bases of the junction left unmatched. The CDR3 consists of 17 residues.

The chain is built from TRBV4-2 and TRBJ1-5; D is ambiguous. This CDR3 has 15 amino acids. Germline loops: CDR1 LGHNA, CDR2 YNFKEQ. V lost 0 bases and J lost 7, with 13 bases in between. The CDR3 DNA follows: TGTGCCAGCAGCCAAGACCACCGGACGGGGCAGCCCCAGCATTTT. Translating it yields CASSQDHRTGQPQHF.

This clone appeared a single time. V and J are TRBV10-3 and TRBJ2-5, with D tentatively TRBD1 (7 bases). Germline V gene lookup returns CDR1 ENHRY and CDR2 SYGVKD. V lost 9 bases and J lost 5, with 16 bases in between. CDR3 length equals 13 residues. The CDR3 protein is CAIKGGAGETQYF. DNA of the CDR3: TGTGCCATTAAAGGGGGCGCGGGGGAGACCCAGTACTTC.

This clone was picked up one time. This sequence joins TRBV28 and TRBJ2-7, with 9 bases fitting TRBD1. The germline V gene has CDR1 MDHEN and CDR2 SYDVKM. This CDR3 has 14 amino acids. The J segment lost 7 bases and the V segment lost 2 bases, leaving 6 bases of the junction unmatched. The CDR3 nucleotides read TGTGCCAGCAGTTTAGGGGGACAGGGCAAAGAGCAGTACTTC. Residues: CASSLGGQGKEQYF.

This sequence joins TRBV28 and TRBJ2-7, with D possibly being TRBD1 (6 bases). Germline V gene data show CDR1 as MDHEN and CDR2 as SYDVKM. Trimming stripped 7 bases from V and 1 base from J, with 17 bases between. CDR3 size: 15 residues. In nucleotides, the CDR3 is TGTGCCAGCACCGGCACAGGGAGTCAATCCTACGAGCAGTACTTC. Translated: CASTGTGSQSYEQYF.

J is TRBJ2-5 and V is TRBV2; D may be TRBD1 (6 bases). Germline loops: CDR1 SNHLY, CDR2 FYNNEI. This CDR3 is built from 12 residues. V gave up 7 bases and J gave up 4 bases, with 10 bases separating them. CDR3 DNA sequence: TGTGCCAGCAATAGACAGGCAGAGACCCAGTACTTC. Encoded protein: CASNRQAETQYF.

The V call is TRBV3-1 (or the pseudogene TRBV3-2), the J call TRBJ1-1; 10 bases agree with TRBD1. The CDR3 runs 14 residues. V was pared by 3 bases and J by 11 bases, with 9 bases of the junction left unmatched. From germline, CDR1 is LGHDT and CDR2 YNNKEL (reference sequence). CDR3 residues: CASSQNPGTGVAFF. The CDR3 DNA reads as TGTGCCAGCAGCCAGAACCCCGGGACAGGGGTGGCTTTCTTT.

V usage is TRBV29-1 and J usage is TRBJ1-1, with D uncertain. Per germline, CDR1 SQVTM and CDR2 ANQGSEA. Trimming removed 4 bases from V and 1 base from J, with 13 bases in between. CDR3 size: 14 residues. The CDR3 loop reads CSVGPRLTNTEAFF. DNA for the CDR3: TGCAGCGTTGGACCCAGACTAACGAACACTGAAGCTTTCTTT. The full variable domain, in which reference TRBV29-1 and TRBJ1-1 provide the parts outside the CDR3, is SAVISQKPSRDICQRGTSLTIQCQVDSQVTMMFWYRQQPGQSLTLIATANQGSEATYESGFVIDKFPISRPNLTFSTLTVSNMSPEDSSIYLCSVGPRLTNTEAFFGQGTRLTVV.

This clone turned up a few times. This sequence joins TRBV27 and TRBJ1-5, with D tentatively TRBD1 (6 bases). The ends were cut back, 5 bases at V and 7 bases at J, with 12 bases in the middle. CDR1 MNHEY and CDR2 SMNVEV come from the germline V gene (reference sequence). The CDR3 extends over 13 amino acids. The DNA of the CDR3 is TGTGCCAGCAGTAGGGGGAGTATGCAGCCCCAGCATTTT. Protein sequence: CASSRGSMQPQHF.